The rows below give T cell receptor beta chains drawn from one sample of a study of cytomegalovirus exposure and HLA in healthy donors. Assay used: immunoSEQ multiplex PCR; TCRdb lists only in-frame clones, some missing. The table has roughly 200,000 clones, 70% to 80% seen once; the top ten hold around an eighth. Material: PBMCs. The source of these receptors is a woman in her thirties in good health and CMV-seropositive. Each CDR3 is given with its conserved first and last residue. A D gene is named only where the DNA matches it firmly. Size is stated for part of the rows, as once, few or many counts, or as a class when the clone is expanded.

clone size,CDR3 length,J gene,V gene,D gene,CDR3 DNA,CDR3 protein
NA,13,TRBJ1-6,TRBV7-3,NA,TGTGCCAGCAGCCGGGGGGGGAATTCACCCCTCCACTTT,CASSRGGNSPLHF
once,12,TRBJ1-1,TRBV5-1,NA,TGCGCCAGCGTCCGAGGAGGGTATGAAGCTTTCTTT,CASVRGGYEAFF
few,18,TRBJ2-3,TRBV14,TRBD2,TGTGCCAGCAGCCAACCGGCGGGAGTAGGAACTAGCACAGATACGCAGTATTTT,CASSQPAGVGTSTDTQYF
few,15,TRBJ2-3,TRBV5-1,TRBD2,TGCGCCAGCAGCTTGAACGGACTAGCTGCGGATACGCAGTATTTT,CASSLNGLAADTQYF
few,14,TRBJ2-3,TRBV5-4,TRBD2,TGTGCCAGCAGCTTAAGCGGGAGTATTGATACGCAGTATTTT,CASSLSGSIDTQYF
NA,13,TRBJ1-5,TRBV30,NA,TGTGCCTGGAGGAGGCAGGGCTTTGAGCCCCAGCATTTT,CAWRRQGFEPQHF
NA,15,TRBJ2-1,TRBV7-3,TRBD1,TGTTCCAGCAGCCCCGGGACAGGCCGGTACAATGAGCAGTTCTTC,CSSSPGTGRYNEQFF
few,14,TRBJ2-1,TRBV7-8,TRBD1,TGTGCCAGCAGCTCCGGGACAGGGACAAATGAGCAGTTCTTC,CASSSGTGTNEQFF
NA,16,TRBJ2-5,TRBV15,NA,TGTGCCACCAGCAGAGATGTTACAGGGGCGGGGGAGACCCAGTACTTC,CATSRDVTGAGETQYF
NA,14,TRBJ2-7,TRBV14,TRBD2,TGTGCCAGCAGCCAAGACGGGGGACTACGGGAGCAGTACTTC,CASSQDGGLREQYF
NA,14,TRBJ2-2,TRBV7-3,NA,TGTGCCAGCAGCTTAGGAGGGGTCACCGGGGAGCTGTTTTTT,CASSLGGVTGELFF
NA,12,TRBJ1-2,TRBV19,NA,TGTGCCAGTAGTTTCTCCAGCTATGGCTACACCTTC,CASSFSSYGYTF
NA,16,TRBJ1-2,TRBV2,NA,TGTGCCAGCGTTCCCCGTATATTCGCCCCTACCTATGGCTACACCTTC,CASVPRIFAPTYGYTF
NA,11,TRBJ2-7,TRBV28,NA,TGTGCCAGCAGTGCCTCGAGCGAGCAGTACTTC,CASSASSEQYF
NA,15,TRBJ1-6,TRBV25-1,TRBD1,TGTGCCAGCAGTGAATCGACAGGGGAGAATTCACCCCTCCACTTT,CASSESTGENSPLHF
NA,14,TRBJ1-2,TRBV6-5,NA,TGTGCCAGCAGCCCTCTAGGGGGTGAGGGTGGCTACACCTTC,CASSPLGGEGGYTF
few,14,TRBJ2-7,TRBV9,TRBD1,TGTGCCAGCAGCGCGTCCGGGACAGGGGACGAGCAGTACTTC,CASSASGTGDEQYF
NA,13,TRBJ2-7,TRBV7-6,TRBD2,TGTGCCAGCAGCTTACTAGCGGGGGCTGAGCAGTACTTC,CASSLLAGAEQYF
NA,17,TRBJ2-3,TRBV7-9,TRBD2,TGTGCCAGCAGCTCCTTGTTTAGCGGGCCTTACACAGATACGCAGTATTTT,CASSSLFSGPYTDTQYF
NA,12,TRBJ2-3,TRBV16,TRBD1,TGTGCCAGCAGCCAAAACAGGGGTACGCAGTATTTT,CASSQNRGTQYF
NA,18,TRBJ2-1,TRBV4-3,TRBD2,TGCGCCAGCAGCCAAGGGACTAGCGCGAGGTTGGGCTACAATGAGCAGTTCTTC,CASSQGTSARLGYNEQFF
NA,13,TRBJ2-1,TRBV30,NA,TGTGCCTGGAGGGGACTCTTCTACAATGAGCAGTTCTTC,CAWRGLFYNEQFF
NA,18,TRBJ1-6,TRBV7-8,TRBD1,TGTGCCAGCAGCCAGATCGGACAGGGAAGTGGGTTGGGGTCACCCCTCCACTTT,CASSQIGQGSGLGSPLHF
NA,13,TRBJ2-5,TRBV7-9,NA,TGTGCCAGCAGCTTACAGGTCCAAGAGACCCAGTACTTC,CASSLQVQETQYF